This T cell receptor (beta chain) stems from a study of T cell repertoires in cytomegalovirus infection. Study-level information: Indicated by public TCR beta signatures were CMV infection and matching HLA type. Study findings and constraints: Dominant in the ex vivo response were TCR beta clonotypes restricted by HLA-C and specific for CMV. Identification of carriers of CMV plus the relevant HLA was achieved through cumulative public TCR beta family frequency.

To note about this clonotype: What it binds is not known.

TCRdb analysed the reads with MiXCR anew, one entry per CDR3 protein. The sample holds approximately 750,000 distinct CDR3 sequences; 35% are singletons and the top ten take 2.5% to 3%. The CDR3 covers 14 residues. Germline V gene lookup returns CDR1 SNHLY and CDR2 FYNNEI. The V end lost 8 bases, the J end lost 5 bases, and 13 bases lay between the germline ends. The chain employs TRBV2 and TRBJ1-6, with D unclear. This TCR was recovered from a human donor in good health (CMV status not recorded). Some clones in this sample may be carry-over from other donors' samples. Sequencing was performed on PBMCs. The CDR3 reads CASLAEANNSPLHF. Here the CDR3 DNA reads TGTGCCAGCCTAGCGGAAGCTAATAATTCACCCCTCCACTTT.